This T cell receptor beta chain was profiled in a study of blood T cell repertoires in COVID-19. The CDR3 sequence is 15 residues long. The J segment lost 3 bases and the V segment lost 0 bases, leaving 8 bases of the junction unmatched. Looked up from germline, CDR1 is GTSNPN and CDR2 is SVGIG (reference sequence). Produced via immunoSEQ multiplex PCR; TCRdb's table is partial and in-frame only. Of 400,000 or so clones in the sample, approximately 86% were seen once. The chain joins TRBV30 to TRBJ2-7; 7 positions match TRBD1. The TCR sequence derives from a human donor in a cohort sampled during active COVID-19. Sequencing was done on a sample of peripheral blood. The CDR3 region is CAWSVLGQEGYEQYF. In DNA form, the CDR3 reads TGTGCCTGGAGTGTACTAGGACAGGAAGGCTACGAGCAGTACTTC.